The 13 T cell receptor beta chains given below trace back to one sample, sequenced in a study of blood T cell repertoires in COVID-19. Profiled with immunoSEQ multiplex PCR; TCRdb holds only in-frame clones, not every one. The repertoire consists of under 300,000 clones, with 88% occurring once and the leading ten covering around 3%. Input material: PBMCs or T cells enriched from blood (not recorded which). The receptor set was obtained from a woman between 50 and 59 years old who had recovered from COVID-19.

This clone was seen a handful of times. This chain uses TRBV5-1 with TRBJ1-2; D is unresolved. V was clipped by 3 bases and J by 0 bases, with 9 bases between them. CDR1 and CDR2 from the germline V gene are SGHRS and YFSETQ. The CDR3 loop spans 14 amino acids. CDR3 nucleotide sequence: TGCGCCAGCAGCTCTCAAGGAGCTAACTATGGCTACACCTTC. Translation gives CASSSQGANYGYTF. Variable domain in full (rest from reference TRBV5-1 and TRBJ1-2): KAGVTQTPRYLIKTRGQQVTLSCSPISGHRSVSWYQQTPGQGLQFLFEYFSETQRNKGNFPGRFSGRQFSNSRSEMNVSTLELGDSALYLCASSSQGANYGYTFGSGTRLTVV.

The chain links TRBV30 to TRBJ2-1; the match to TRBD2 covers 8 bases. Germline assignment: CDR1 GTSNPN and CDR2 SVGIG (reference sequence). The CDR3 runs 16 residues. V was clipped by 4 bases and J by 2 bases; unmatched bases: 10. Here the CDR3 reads CAWTLAGGGAYNEQFF. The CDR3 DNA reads TGTGCCTGGACATTGGCGGGAGGAGGGGCCTACAATGAGCAGTTCTTC.

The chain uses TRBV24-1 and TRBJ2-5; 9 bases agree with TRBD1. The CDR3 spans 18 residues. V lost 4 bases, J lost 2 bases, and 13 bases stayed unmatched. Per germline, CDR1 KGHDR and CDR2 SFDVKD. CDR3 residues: CATSDSTGGSFSQETQYF. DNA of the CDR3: TGTGCCACCAGTGACTCTACAGGGGGCAGTTTCTCGCAAGAGACCCAGTACTTC.

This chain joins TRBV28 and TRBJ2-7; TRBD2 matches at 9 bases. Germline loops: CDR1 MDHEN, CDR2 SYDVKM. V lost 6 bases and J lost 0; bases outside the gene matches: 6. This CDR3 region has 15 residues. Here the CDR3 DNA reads TGTGCCAGCAGCCCAACTAGCGGGTTCTCCTACGAGCAGTACTTC. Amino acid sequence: CASSPTSGFSYEQYF.

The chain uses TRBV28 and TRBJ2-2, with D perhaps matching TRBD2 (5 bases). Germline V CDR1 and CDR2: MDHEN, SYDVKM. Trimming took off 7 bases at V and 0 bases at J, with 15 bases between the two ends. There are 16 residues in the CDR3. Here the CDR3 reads CASTPGGASNTGELFF. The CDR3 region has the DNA TGTGCCAGCACCCCCGGAGGTGCCTCGAACACCGGGGAGCTGTTTTTT.

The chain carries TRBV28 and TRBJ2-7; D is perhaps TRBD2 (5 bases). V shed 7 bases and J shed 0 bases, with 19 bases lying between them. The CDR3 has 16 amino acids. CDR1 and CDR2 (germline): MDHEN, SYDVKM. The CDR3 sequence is CASTMGGGQSSYEQYF. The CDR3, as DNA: TGTGCCAGCACCATGGGCGGCGGGCAAAGCTCCTACGAGCAGTACTTC.

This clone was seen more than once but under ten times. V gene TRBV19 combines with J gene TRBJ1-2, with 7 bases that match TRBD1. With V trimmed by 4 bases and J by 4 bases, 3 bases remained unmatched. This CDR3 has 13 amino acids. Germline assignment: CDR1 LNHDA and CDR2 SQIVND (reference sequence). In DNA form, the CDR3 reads TGTGCCAGTAGTACGGGACAGCGCTATGGCTACACCTTC. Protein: CASSTGQRYGYTF. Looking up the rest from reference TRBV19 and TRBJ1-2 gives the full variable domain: DGGITQSPKYLFRKEGQNVTLSCEQNLNHDAMYWYRQDPGQGLRLIYYSQIVNDFQKGDIAEGYSVSREKKESFPLTVTSAQKNPTAFYLCASSTGQRYGYTFGSGTRLTVV.

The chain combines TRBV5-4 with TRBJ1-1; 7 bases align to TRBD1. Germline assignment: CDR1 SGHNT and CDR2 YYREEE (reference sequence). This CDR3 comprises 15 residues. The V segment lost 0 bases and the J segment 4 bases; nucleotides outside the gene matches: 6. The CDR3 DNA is TGTGCCAGCAGCTTGGCGAGACAGGGTCTCACTGAAGCTTTCTTT. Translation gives CASSLARQGLTEAFF.

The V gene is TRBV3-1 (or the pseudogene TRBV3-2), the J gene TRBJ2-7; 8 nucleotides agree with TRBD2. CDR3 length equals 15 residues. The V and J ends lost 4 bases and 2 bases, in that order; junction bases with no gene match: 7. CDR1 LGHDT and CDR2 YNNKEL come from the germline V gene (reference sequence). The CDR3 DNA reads TGTGCCAGCAGCCCTTTAGCGGGGTTACCCTACGAGCAGTACTTC. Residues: CASSPLAGLPYEQYF.

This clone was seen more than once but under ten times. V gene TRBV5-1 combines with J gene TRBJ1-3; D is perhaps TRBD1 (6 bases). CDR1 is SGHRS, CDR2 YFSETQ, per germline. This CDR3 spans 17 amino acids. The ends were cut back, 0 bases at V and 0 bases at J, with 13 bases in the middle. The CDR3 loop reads CASSLVPGAASGNTIYF. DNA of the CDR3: TGCGCCAGCAGCTTGGTTCCAGGGGCAGCCTCTGGAAACACCATATATTTT.

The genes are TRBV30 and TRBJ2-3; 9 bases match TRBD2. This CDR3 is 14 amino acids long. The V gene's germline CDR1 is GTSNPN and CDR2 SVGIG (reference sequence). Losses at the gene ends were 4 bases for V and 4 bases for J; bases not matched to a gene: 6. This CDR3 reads CAWTSGVGPDTQYF. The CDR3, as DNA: TGTGCCTGGACTAGCGGGGTAGGCCCAGATACGCAGTATTTT.

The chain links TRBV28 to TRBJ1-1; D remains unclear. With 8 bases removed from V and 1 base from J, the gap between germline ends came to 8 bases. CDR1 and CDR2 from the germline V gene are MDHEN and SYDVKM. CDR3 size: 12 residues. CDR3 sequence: CASGLQNTEAFF. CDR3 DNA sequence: TGTGCCAGCGGACTTCAGAACACTGAAGCTTTCTTT.

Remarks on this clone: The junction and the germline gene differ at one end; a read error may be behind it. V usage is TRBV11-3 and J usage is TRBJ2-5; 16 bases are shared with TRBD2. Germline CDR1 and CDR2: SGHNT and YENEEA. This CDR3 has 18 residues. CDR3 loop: CASSLDSGTSGRAETQYF. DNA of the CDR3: TGTGCCAGCAGCCTAGATAGCGGGACTAGCGGGAGGGCCGAGACCCAGTACTTC.